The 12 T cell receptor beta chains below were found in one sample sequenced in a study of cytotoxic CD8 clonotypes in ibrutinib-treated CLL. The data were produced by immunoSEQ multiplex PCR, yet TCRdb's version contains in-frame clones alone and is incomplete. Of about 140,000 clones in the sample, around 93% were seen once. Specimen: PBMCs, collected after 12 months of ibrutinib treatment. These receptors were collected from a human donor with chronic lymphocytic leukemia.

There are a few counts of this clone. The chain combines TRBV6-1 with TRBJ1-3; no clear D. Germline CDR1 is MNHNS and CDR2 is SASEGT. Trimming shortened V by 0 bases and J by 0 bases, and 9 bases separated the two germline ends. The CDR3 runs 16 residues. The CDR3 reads CASSEAGGSSGNTIYF. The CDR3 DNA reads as TGTGCCAGCAGTGAAGCGGGAGGATCCTCTGGAAACACCATATATTTT.

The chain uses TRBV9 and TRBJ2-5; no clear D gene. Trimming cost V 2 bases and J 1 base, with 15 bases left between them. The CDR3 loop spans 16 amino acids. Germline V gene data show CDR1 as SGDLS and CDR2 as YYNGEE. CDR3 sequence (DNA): TGTGCCAGCAGCGTCGGGCCTGCCCTAGGCCAAGAGACCCAGTACTTC. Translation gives CASSVGPALGQETQYF.

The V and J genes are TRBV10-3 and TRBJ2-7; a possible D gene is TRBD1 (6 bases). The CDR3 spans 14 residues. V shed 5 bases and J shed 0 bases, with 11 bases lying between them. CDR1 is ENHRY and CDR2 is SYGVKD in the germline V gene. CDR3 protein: CAISRRDTSYEQYF. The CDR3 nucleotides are TGTGCCATCAGTCGACGGGACACCTCCTACGAGCAGTACTTC.

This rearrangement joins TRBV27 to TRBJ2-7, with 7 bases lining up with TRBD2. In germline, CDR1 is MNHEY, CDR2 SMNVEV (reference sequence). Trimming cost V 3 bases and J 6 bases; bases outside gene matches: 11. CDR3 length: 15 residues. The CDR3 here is CASSFSLSGTTEQYF. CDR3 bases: TGTGCCAGCAGTTTCAGCCTCTCCGGGACTACCGAGCAGTACTTC.

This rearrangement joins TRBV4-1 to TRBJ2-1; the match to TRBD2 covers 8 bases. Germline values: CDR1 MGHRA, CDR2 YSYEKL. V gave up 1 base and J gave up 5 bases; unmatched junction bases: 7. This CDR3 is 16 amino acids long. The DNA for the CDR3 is TGCGCCAGCAGCCAAGCCCCCTCTAGCGGGCACAATGAGCAGTTCTTC. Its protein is CASSQAPSSGHNEQFF.

The CDR3 loop reads CASSSRVGSRRDGANVLTF. The CDR3 DNA reads as TGTGCCAGCAGCTCCCGGGTAGGTTCTCGCCGGGATGGGGCCAACGTCCTGACTTTC. V usage is TRBV7-9 and J usage is TRBJ2-6; perhaps TRBD2 as D (5 bases). CDR1 is SEHNR and CDR2 is FQNEAQ in the germline V gene (reference sequence). This CDR3 has 19 residues. Trimming cost V 4 bases and J 3 bases, with 22 bases left between them.

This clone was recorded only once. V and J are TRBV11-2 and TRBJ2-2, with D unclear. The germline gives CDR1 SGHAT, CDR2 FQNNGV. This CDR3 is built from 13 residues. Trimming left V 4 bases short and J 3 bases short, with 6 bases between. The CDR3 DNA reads TGTGCCAGCAGCTCACGGGACACCGGGGAGCTGTTTTTT. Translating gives CASSSRDTGELFF.

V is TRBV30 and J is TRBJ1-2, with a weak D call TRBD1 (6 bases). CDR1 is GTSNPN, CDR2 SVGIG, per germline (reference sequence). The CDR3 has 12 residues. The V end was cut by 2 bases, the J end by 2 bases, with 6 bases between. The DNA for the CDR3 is TGTGCCTGGAGTACAGGGAACTATGGCTACACCTTC. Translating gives CAWSTGNYGYTF.

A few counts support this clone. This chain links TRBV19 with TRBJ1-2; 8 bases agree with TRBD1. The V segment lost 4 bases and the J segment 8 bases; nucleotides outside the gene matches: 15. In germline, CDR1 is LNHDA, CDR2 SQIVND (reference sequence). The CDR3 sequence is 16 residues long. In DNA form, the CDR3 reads TGTGCCAGTAGTACCGGGGACCGGCAGGGGGCGCGAGGCTACACCTTC. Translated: CASSTGDRQGARGYTF.

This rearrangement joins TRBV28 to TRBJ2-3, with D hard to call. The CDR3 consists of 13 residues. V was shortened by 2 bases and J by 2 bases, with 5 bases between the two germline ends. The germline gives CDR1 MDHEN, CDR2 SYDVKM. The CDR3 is CASSLGFTDTQYF. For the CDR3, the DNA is TGTGCCAGCAGTTTAGGATTCACAGATACGCAGTATTTT.

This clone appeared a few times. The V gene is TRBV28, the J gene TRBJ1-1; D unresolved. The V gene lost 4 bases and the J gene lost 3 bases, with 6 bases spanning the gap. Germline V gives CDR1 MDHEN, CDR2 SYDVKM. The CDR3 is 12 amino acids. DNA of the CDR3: TGTGCCAGCAGTTGGGAAGACACTGAAGCTTTCTTT. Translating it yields CASSWEDTEAFF. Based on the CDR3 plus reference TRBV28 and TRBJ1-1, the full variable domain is DVKVTQSSRYLVKRTGEKVFLECVQDMDHENMFWYRQDPGLGLRLIYFSYDVKMKEKGDIPEGYSVSREKKERFSLILESASTNQTSMYLCASSWEDTEAFFGQGTRLTVV.

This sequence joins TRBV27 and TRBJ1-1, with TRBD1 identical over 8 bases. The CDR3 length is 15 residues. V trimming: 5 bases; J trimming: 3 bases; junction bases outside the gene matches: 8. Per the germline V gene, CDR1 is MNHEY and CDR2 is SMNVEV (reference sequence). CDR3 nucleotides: TGTGCCAGCAGTCGACCAGGGGGCGCAGACACTGAAGCTTTCTTT. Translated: CASSRPGGADTEAFF.